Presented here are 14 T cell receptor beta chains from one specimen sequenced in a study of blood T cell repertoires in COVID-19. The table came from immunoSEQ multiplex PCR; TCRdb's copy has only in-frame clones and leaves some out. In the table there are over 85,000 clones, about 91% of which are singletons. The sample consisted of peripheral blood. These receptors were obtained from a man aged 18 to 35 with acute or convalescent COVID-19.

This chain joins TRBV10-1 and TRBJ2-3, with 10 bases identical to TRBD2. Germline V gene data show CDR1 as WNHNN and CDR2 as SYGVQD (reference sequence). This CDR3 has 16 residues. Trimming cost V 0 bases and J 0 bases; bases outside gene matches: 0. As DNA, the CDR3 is TGCGCCAGCAGTGAGTCGACTAGCGGGAGCACAGATACGCAGTATTTT. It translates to CASSESTSGSTDTQYF.

The DNA for the CDR3 is TGCGCCAGCAGCCCGGGGACTAGCGGGTTTCGGAATGAGCAGTTCTTC. This gives the protein CASSPGTSGFRNEQFF. The genes are TRBV5-1 and TRBJ2-1; the match to TRBD2 covers 12 bases. J was trimmed by 7 bases and V by 4 bases; bases with no gene match: 9. The CDR3 contains 16 residues. Germline CDR1 and CDR2: SGHRS and YFSETQ.

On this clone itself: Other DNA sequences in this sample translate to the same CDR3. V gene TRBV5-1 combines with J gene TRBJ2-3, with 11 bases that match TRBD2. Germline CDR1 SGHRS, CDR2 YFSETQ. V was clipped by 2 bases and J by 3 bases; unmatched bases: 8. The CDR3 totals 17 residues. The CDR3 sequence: CASSFPIAGGPTDTQYF. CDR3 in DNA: TGCGCCAGCAGCTTTCCTATAGCGGGAGGGCCAACAGATACGCAGTATTTT.

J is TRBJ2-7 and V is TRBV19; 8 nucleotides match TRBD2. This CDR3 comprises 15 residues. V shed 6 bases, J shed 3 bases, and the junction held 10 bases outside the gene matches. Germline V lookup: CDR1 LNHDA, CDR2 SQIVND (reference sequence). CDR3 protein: CASSSHSGVRYEQYF. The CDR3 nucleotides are TGTGCCAGTAGCAGCCATAGCGGGGTCCGCTACGAGCAGTACTTC.

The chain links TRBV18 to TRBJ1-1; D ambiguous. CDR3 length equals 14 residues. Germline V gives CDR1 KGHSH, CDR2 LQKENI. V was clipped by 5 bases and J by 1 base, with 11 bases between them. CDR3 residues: CASSVGAGNTEAFF. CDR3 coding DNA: TGTGCCAGCTCAGTGGGCGCGGGGAACACTGAAGCTTTCTTT.

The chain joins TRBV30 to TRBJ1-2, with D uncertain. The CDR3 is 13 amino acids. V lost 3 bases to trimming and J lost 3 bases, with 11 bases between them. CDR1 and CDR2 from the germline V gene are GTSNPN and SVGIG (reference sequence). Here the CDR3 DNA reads TGTGCCTGGAGGCTCCGCCAGGACTATGGCTACACCTTC. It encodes CAWRLRQDYGYTF.

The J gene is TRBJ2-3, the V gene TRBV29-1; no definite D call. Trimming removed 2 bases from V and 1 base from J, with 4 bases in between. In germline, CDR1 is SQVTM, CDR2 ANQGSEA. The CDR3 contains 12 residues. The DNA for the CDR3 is TGCAGCGTTGAACAGGGCACAGATACGCAGTATTTT. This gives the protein CSVEQGTDTQYF.

The chain's CDR3 is CASSQGGLGDYGYTF. DNA of the CDR3: TGTGCCAGCAGCCAGGGAGGGTTAGGGGACTATGGCTACACCTTC. J is TRBJ1-2 and V is TRBV3-1 (or the pseudogene TRBV3-2); possibly TRBD1 for D (5 bases). The V end lost 3 bases, the J end lost 3 bases, and 14 bases lay between the germline ends. The CDR3 is 15 amino acids. Germline V lookup: CDR1 LGHDT, CDR2 YNNKEL (reference sequence).

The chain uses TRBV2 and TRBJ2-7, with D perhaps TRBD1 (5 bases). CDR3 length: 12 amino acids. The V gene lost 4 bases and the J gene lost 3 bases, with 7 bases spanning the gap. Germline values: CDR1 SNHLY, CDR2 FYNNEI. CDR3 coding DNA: TGTGCCAGCAGTGGGGGCGACTACGAGCAGTACTTC. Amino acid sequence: CASSGGDYEQYF.

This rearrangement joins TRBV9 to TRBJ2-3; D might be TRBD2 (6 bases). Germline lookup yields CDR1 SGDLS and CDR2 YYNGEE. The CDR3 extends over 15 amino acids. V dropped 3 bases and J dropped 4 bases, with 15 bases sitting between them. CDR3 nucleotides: TGTGCCAGCAGCGGAAGGACTACCCCCGCAGATACGCAGTATTTT. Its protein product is CASSGRTTPADTQYF.

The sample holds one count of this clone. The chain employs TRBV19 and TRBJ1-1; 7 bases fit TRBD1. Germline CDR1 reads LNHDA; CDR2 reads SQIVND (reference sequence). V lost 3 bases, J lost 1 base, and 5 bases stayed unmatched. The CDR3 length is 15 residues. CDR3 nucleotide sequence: TGTGCCAGTAGTATTGGAGGGGGCGGGAACACTGAAGCTTTCTTT. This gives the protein CASSIGGGGNTEAFF. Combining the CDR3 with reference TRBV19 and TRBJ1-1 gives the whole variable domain DGGITQSPKYLFRKEGQNVTLSCEQNLNHDAMYWYRQDPGQGLRLIYYSQIVNDFQKGDIAEGYSVSREKKESFPLTVTSAQKNPTAFYLCASSIGGGGNTEAFFGQGTRLTVV.

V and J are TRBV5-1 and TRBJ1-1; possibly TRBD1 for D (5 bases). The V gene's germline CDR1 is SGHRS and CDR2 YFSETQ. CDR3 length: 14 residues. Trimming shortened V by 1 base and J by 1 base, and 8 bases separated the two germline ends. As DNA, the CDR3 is TGCGCCAGCAGCTTGCAGGGATCGAACACTGAAGCTTTCTTT. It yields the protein CASSLQGSNTEAFF.

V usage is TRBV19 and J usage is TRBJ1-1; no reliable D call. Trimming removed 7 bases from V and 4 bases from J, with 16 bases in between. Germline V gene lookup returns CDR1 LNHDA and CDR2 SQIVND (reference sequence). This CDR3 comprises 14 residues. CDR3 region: CASIPRGSRTEAFF. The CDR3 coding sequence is TGTGCCAGTATTCCTCGAGGGAGTCGCACTGAAGCTTTCTTT.

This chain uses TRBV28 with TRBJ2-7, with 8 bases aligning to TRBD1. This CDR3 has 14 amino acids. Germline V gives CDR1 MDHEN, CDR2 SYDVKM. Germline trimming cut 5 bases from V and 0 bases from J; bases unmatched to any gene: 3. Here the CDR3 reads CASSTGTGSYEQYF. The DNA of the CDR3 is TGTGCCAGCAGTACCGGGACAGGCTCCTACGAGCAGTACTTC.